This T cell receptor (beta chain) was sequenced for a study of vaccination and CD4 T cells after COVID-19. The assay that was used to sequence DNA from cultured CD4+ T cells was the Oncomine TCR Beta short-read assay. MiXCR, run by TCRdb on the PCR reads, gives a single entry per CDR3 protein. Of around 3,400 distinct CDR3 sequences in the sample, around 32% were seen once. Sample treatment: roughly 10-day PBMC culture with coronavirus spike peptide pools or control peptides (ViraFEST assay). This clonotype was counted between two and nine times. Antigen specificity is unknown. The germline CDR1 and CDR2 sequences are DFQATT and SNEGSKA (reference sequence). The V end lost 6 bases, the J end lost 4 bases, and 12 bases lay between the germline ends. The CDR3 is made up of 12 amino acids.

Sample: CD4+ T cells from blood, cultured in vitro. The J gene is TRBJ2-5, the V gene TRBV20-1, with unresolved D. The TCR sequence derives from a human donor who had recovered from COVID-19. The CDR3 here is CSARTRGETQYF. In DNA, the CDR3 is TGCAGTGCCAGGACCCGCGGAGAGACCCAGTACTTC.